A single sample gave rise to the 8 T cell receptor beta chains below, sequenced in a study of T cell changes during pregnancy in multiple sclerosis. Some clones are missing from TCRdb's copy, which holds only in-frame ones; the method was immunoSEQ multiplex PCR. The data contain under 30,000 clones, about 89% of them singletons. The specimen was CD4+ T cells from peripheral blood mononuclear cells, collected in the first trimester of pregnancy. The receptors derive from a female donor in good health, enrolled as a control in a pregnancy study.

This clone appeared a single time. This chain links TRBV10-3 with TRBJ2-1; 10 bases map to TRBD1. Per germline, CDR1 ENHRY and CDR2 SYGVKD. The CDR3 contains 14 residues. With V trimmed by 10 bases and J by 4 bases, 7 bases remained unmatched. The CDR3 spells CATRPGQGYNEQFF. DNA of the CDR3: TGTGCCACCCGGCCGGGACAGGGGTACAATGAGCAGTTCTTC.

V is TRBV7-9 and J is TRBJ2-7; D may be TRBD2 (6 bases). The germline V gene has CDR1 SEHNR and CDR2 FQNEAQ (reference sequence). Trimming stripped 5 bases from V and 4 bases from J, with 12 bases between. The CDR3 extends over 13 amino acids. Here the CDR3 DNA reads TGTGCCAGCAGCGTAACTAGCAGTTACGAGCAGTACTTC. It translates to CASSVTSSYEQYF.

This chain connects TRBV6-5 to TRBJ2-5; TRBD2 aligns across 8 bases. The junction had 8 bases not matched to a gene; V was cut back by 6 bases and J by 5 bases. The CDR3 is 14 residues long. The germline V gene has CDR1 MNHEY and CDR2 SVGAGI. CDR3 loop: CASRPGLERETQYF. For the CDR3, the DNA is TGTGCCAGCAGGCCGGGACTAGAAAGGGAGACCCAGTACTTC.

This clone showed up just a few times. The chain is built from TRBV7-3 and TRBJ2-7; 10 nucleotides agree with TRBD1. With V trimmed by 3 bases and J by 5 bases, 4 bases remained unmatched. CDR3 length: 14 residues. Germline V lookup: CDR1 SGHTA, CDR2 FQGTGA. The DNA for the CDR3 is TGTGCCAGCAGCTTGGGGACAGGGGCAAACGAGCAGTACTTC. It translates to CASSLGTGANEQYF.

This clone is a singleton in its sample. The rearrangement links TRBV5-1 to TRBJ1-5; TRBD1 matches 7 bases. This CDR3 is built from 16 residues. CDR1 is SGHRS, CDR2 YFSETQ, per germline. V lost 4 bases and J lost 9; bases outside the gene matches: 16. CDR3 in amino acids: CASSPFPGQISPPQHF. The CDR3 nucleotides read TGCGCCAGCAGCCCATTTCCGGGACAGATTTCTCCGCCCCAGCATTTT.

This clone came up a few times. The V and J genes are TRBV20-1 and TRBJ1-1; possibly TRBD1 for D (6 bases). Germline V lookup: CDR1 DFQATT, CDR2 SNEGSKA (reference sequence). The CDR3 consists of 10 residues. Written as DNA, the CDR3 is TGCAGCGGGGGGCACACTGAAGCTTTCTTT. Residues: CSGGHTEAFF.

The chain joins TRBV2 to TRBJ2-7; 7 positions agree with TRBD1. The CDR3 sequence is 18 residues long. Unmatched junction bases numbered 14, after V lost 1 base and J lost 2 bases. Per germline, CDR1 SNHLY and CDR2 FYNNEI. CDR3 loop: CASSEGEVSRQGAYEQYF. The CDR3 DNA reads as TGTGCCAGCAGTGAAGGAGAGGTCAGTCGACAGGGTGCCTACGAGCAGTACTTC.

This rearrangement joins TRBV28 to TRBJ1-2, with 9 nucleotides matching TRBD1. This CDR3 region has 14 residues. Trimming removed 3 bases from V and 8 bases from J; junction bases left unmatched: 7. Germline V CDR1 and CDR2: MDHEN, SYDVKM. The CDR3 region is CASSLADRGGGYTF. For the CDR3, the DNA is TGTGCCAGCAGTTTGGCGGACAGGGGTGGGGGCTACACCTTC.